This TCR beta chain appears in the sequencing data of a study of CD8+CD57+ T cells in acquired aplastic anemia. Overall study: Each DNA sample taken from sorted CD4+ and CD8+ cells came to about 3.4 ug on average.

Whoever was chosen for sequencing had shown CD8+CD57+ cell expansion by flow cytometry. Researchers used genomic DNA as the template to profile TCR beta VDJ and CDR3. One entry per CDR3 protein results from TCRdb running MiXCR on the reads. The table has some 180,000 distinct CDR3 sequences, about 60% seen once. V lost 5 bases and J 2 bases, leaving 13 bases between the germline ends. This CDR3 has 14 residues. Germline CDR1 and CDR2: GTSNPN and SVGIG (reference sequence). The J gene is TRBJ1-3, the V gene TRBV30; unclear D gene. The sequence derives from a human donor with aplastic anemia. Material for sequencing was sorted CD4+, CD8+, or CD8+CD57+ T cells (not recorded which) from PBMCs. The DNA for the CDR3 is TGTGCCTGGGAGAGGGTGATGCCTGGAAACACCATATATTTT. Its translation is CAWERVMPGNTIYF. Drawing the rest from reference TRBV30 and TRBJ1-3, the complete variable domain is SQTIHQWPATLVQPVGSPLSLECTVEGTSNPNLYWYRQAAGRGLQLLFYSVGIGQISSEVPQNLSASRPQDRQFILSSKKLLLSDSGFYLCAWERVMPGNTIYFGEGSWLTVV.